These 7 T cell receptor beta chains were sequenced from one sample in a study of monozygotic twins with inflammatory bowel disease (dated by TCRdb to the late 2010s). Preparation of the library involved 5' RACE. Reads for this sample came from an Illumina HiSeq 2500. After the reads were reprocessed by TCRdb, one entry was made per CDR3 protein sequence, with no DNA. The sample table includes 85,000 to 110,000 distinct CDR3 sequences. Under 2.5% of the sample goes to the ten largest clones. Source material: blood. The receptors stem from a human donor with ulcerative colitis or Crohn's disease, or a healthy co-twin of an affected twin (not recorded which).

V and J are TRBV9 and TRBJ2-1; TCRdb returns TRBD1, unconfirmable since there is no DNA. Germline lookup yields CDR1 SGDLS and CDR2 YYNGEE. The CDR3 has 18 amino acids. The CDR3: CASSVSSGTTTNYNEQFF.

This chain's CDR3 is CASSLGGTTSRLNYEQYF. V and J are TRBV5-1 and TRBJ2-7; the D gene TCRdb calls, TRBD2, cannot be checked with no DNA. CDR1 SGHRS and CDR2 YFSETQ come from the germline V gene. The CDR3 spans 18 residues.

J is TRBJ1-1 and V is TRBV5-1; TCRdb designates TRBD1, a call that cannot be tested without DNA. There are 15 residues in the CDR3. Germline V gene lookup returns CDR1 SGHRS and CDR2 YFSETQ. CDR3 sequence: CASTVRVGGNTEAFF.

The V gene is TRBV5-5, the J gene TRBJ1-5. Germline V gives CDR1 SGHKS, CDR2 YYEKEE (reference sequence). The CDR3 extends over 15 amino acids. CDR3: CASSLYPPTNQPQHF.

This chain joins TRBV20-1 and TRBJ2-1; absent DNA, TCRdb's TRBD2 call cannot be checked. Germline V gene lookup returns CDR1 DFQATT and CDR2 SNEGSKA (reference sequence). The CDR3 has 15 residues. CDR3 loop: CSARALAGVRYEQFF.

The J gene is TRBJ2-1, the V gene TRBV29-1; the TRBD1 assignment by TCRdb is unverifiable without DNA. CDR1 and CDR2 (germline): SQVTM, ANQGSEA. CDR3 length: 13 residues. CDR3 protein: CSVASSRYNEQFF.

The rearrangement joins TRBV12-3 or TRBV12-4 to TRBJ1-5; TCRdb outputs TRBD1, but without DNA this stays unchecked. This CDR3 spans 13 amino acids. This chain's CDR3 is CASSFYGGQPQHF.